This is a list of T cell receptor beta chains from one sample in a study of beta chain features in type 1 diabetes. Profiled with immunoSEQ multiplex PCR; TCRdb holds only in-frame clones, not every one. The sample includes 900,000 or so clones, roughly 15% of them seen just once. The sequenced material came from naive CD4+ T cells from blood. Receptor source: a woman in her late teens or twenties in good health. Both conserved end residues are part of each CDR3. A D gene is named only where the DNA matches it firmly. Clone sizes are given selectively: once, few, many, or a class where the clone is expanded.

clone_size: .; d_call: .; j_call: TRBJ2-2; v_call: TRBV7-9; cdr3_nt: TGTGCCAGCAGCTCCTCTTTAGGTGGAGACGGGGAGCTGTTTTTT; cdr3_aa: CASSSSLGGDGELFF
clone_size: .; d_call: .; j_call: TRBJ2-1; v_call: TRBV11-2; cdr3_nt: TGTGCCAGCAGAATGGGAGATGAGCAGTTCTTC; cdr3_aa: CASRMGDEQFF
clone_size: .; d_call: .; j_call: TRBJ2-2; v_call: TRBV18; cdr3_nt: TGTGCCAGCTCACCCGGTACATCGAGGGGAAGCGGGGAGCTGTTTTTT; cdr3_aa: CASSPGTSRGSGELFF
clone_size: few; d_call: .; j_call: TRBJ2-7; v_call: TRBV28; cdr3_nt: TGTGCCAGCAAACAGGGAACGGGCGAGCAGTACTTC; cdr3_aa: CASKQGTGEQYF
clone_size: .; d_call: .; j_call: TRBJ2-5; v_call: TRBV9; cdr3_nt: TGTGCCAGCAGCCAGAGGGGAGAGACCCAGTACTTC; cdr3_aa: CASSQRGETQYF
clone_size: .; d_call: TRBD1; j_call: TRBJ1-1; v_call: TRBV5-1; cdr3_nt: TGCGCCAGCAGCTTGGACCCCGACAGGGACACTGAAGCTTTCTTT; cdr3_aa: CASSLDPDRDTEAFF
clone_size: .; d_call: .; j_call: TRBJ2-6; v_call: TRBV7-8; cdr3_nt: TGTGCCAGCGACCCGCAAGGGAACTCTGGGGCCAACGTCCTGACTTTC; cdr3_aa: CASDPQGNSGANVLTF
clone_size: few; d_call: .; j_call: TRBJ2-7; v_call: TRBV5-1; cdr3_nt: TGCGCCAGCAGCGTATATGCGAACTTCAGGATGGCGCCAACCTACGAGCAGTACTTC; cdr3_aa: CASSVYANFRMAPTYEQYF
clone_size: few; d_call: TRBD1; j_call: TRBJ2-7; v_call: TRBV14; cdr3_nt: TGTGCCAGCAGCCCCGAAATAGGTGGGACAGGGAATATCTACGAGCAGTACTTC; cdr3_aa: CASSPEIGGTGNIYEQYF
clone_size: .; d_call: .; j_call: TRBJ2-5; v_call: TRBV5-4; cdr3_nt: TGTGCCAGCAGCTTGGGGATGGATAGCGGCCAAGAGACCCAGTACTTC; cdr3_aa: CASSLGMDSGQETQYF
clone_size: .; d_call: .; j_call: TRBJ1-1; v_call: TRBV2; cdr3_nt: TGTGCCAGCAGACACCAGGAGAACACTGAAGCTTTCTTT; cdr3_aa: CASRHQENTEAFF
clone_size: few; d_call: .; j_call: TRBJ2-3; v_call: TRBV10-3; cdr3_nt: TGTGCCATCAGTGACTACCAACTAGAAGTGTATTTT; cdr3_aa: CAISDYQLEVYF
clone_size: .; d_call: TRBD1; j_call: TRBJ2-6; v_call: TRBV18; cdr3_nt: TGTGCCAGCTCATCCCGGGACAGCGTGATCGGGGCCAACGTCCTGACTTTC; cdr3_aa: CASSSRDSVIGANVLTF
clone_size: .; d_call: TRBD2; j_call: TRBJ2-1; v_call: TRBV9; cdr3_nt: TGTGCCAGCAGCTCCATAAGTGGGACTAGCGGTGAGCAGTTCTTC; cdr3_aa: CASSSISGTSGEQFF
clone_size: .; d_call: .; j_call: TRBJ2-1; v_call: TRBV10-3; cdr3_nt: TGTGCCATCACCCCCCGCGAGAGGTCCTACAATGAGCAGTTCTTC; cdr3_aa: CAITPRERSYNEQFF
clone_size: few; d_call: .; j_call: TRBJ1-4; v_call: TRBV6-5; cdr3_nt: TGTGCCAGCAGCTCGAATCGTAATGAAAAACTGTTTTTT; cdr3_aa: CASSSNRNEKLFF
clone_size: .; d_call: .; j_call: TRBJ2-3; v_call: TRBV4-3; cdr3_nt: TGCGCCAGCAGCCAGACTACCACAGATACGCAGTATTTT; cdr3_aa: CASSQTTTDTQYF
clone_size: .; d_call: .; j_call: TRBJ1-4; v_call: TRBV29-1; cdr3_nt: TGCAGCGTTGTGCAGGGAGATGAAAAACTGTTTTTT; cdr3_aa: CSVVQGDEKLFF
clone_size: .; d_call: .; j_call: TRBJ1-1; v_call: TRBV2; cdr3_nt: TGTGCCAGCAGGGCCGCGGTGGGTTCCGTCCGCACTGAAGCTTTCTTT; cdr3_aa: CASRAAVGSVRTEAFF
clone_size: .; d_call: .; j_call: TRBJ2-2; v_call: TRBV5-4; cdr3_nt: TGTGCAGAGACGGACGCGAACACCGGGGAGCTGTTTTTT; cdr3_aa: CAETDANTGELFF
clone_size: .; d_call: .; j_call: TRBJ2-1; v_call: TRBV29-1; cdr3_nt: TGCAGCGTCCTGAGTGATAGCTCCTACAATGAGCAGTTCTTC; cdr3_aa: CSVLSDSSYNEQFF
clone_size: few; d_call: TRBD1; j_call: TRBJ2-2; v_call: TRBV29-1; cdr3_nt: TGCAGCGTTTCTTCCACGGTGGGACAGGGGACCACCGGGGAGCTGTTTTTT; cdr3_aa: CSVSSTVGQGTTGELFF
clone_size: few; d_call: .; j_call: TRBJ1-1; v_call: TRBV5-8; cdr3_nt: TGTGCCAGCAGCTTGGGAAGGGGGTGGGTGAACACTGAAGCTTTCTTT; cdr3_aa: CASSLGRGWVNTEAFF
clone_size: .; d_call: .; j_call: TRBJ2-1; v_call: TRBV7-3; cdr3_nt: TGTGCCAGCAGCGTGGACGGAAACAATGAGCAGTTCTTC; cdr3_aa: CASSVDGNNEQFF
clone_size: few; d_call: .; j_call: TRBJ2-1; v_call: TRBV7-2; cdr3_nt: TGTGCCAGCAGCCCCGCAAGATACAATGAGCAGTTCTTC; cdr3_aa: CASSPARYNEQFF
clone_size: .; d_call: .; j_call: TRBJ2-7; v_call: TRBV7-2; cdr3_nt: TGTGCCAGCAGCTTAGAGTTTCGGGACTACGAGCAGTACTTC; cdr3_aa: CASSLEFRDYEQYF
clone_size: .; d_call: .; j_call: TRBJ1-2; v_call: TRBV19; cdr3_nt: TGTGCCAGTGGACAGTTCTATGGCTACACCTTC; cdr3_aa: CASGQFYGYTF
clone_size: .; d_call: TRBD2; j_call: TRBJ2-1; v_call: TRBV10-3; cdr3_nt: TGTGCCATCAAGGGCGGGAGGGGCAATGAGCAGTTCTTC; cdr3_aa: CAIKGGRGNEQFF
clone_size: .; d_call: .; j_call: TRBJ2-7; v_call: TRBV4-3; cdr3_nt: TGCGCCAGCAGCCAAGGTCCCTCAACCTACGAGCAGTACTTC; cdr3_aa: CASSQGPSTYEQYF
clone_size: .; d_call: .; j_call: TRBJ2-5; v_call: TRBV5-1; cdr3_nt: TGCGCCAGCAGCTTGTTGGAGACCCAGTACTTC; cdr3_aa: CASSLLETQYF
clone_size: many; d_call: TRBD2; j_call: TRBJ2-1; v_call: TRBV11-2; cdr3_nt: TGTGCCAGCAGCAGATTAGCGGGAGGGCGCGATGAGCAGTTCTTC; cdr3_aa: CASSRLAGGRDEQFF
clone_size: .; d_call: .; j_call: TRBJ2-1; v_call: TRBV28; cdr3_nt: TGTGCCAGCAGTAGGTCCGACAGGACCTACAATGAGCAGTTCTTC; cdr3_aa: CASSRSDRTYNEQFF
clone_size: few; d_call: .; j_call: TRBJ2-1; v_call: TRBV28; cdr3_nt: TGTGCCAGCAGTTTCCCCCCTTCGACAGGGACTTCATACAATGAGCAGTTCTTC; cdr3_aa: CASSFPPSTGTSYNEQFF
clone_size: few; d_call: .; j_call: TRBJ1-5; v_call: TRBV5-5; cdr3_nt: TGTGCCAGCAGCTTGGGGATTTTAGAGCCCCAGCATTTT; cdr3_aa: CASSLGILEPQHF
clone_size: .; d_call: .; j_call: TRBJ2-1; v_call: TRBV15; cdr3_nt: TGTGCCACCAGCAGAGATTCTCAGATCTCCTACAATGAGCAGTTCTTC; cdr3_aa: CATSRDSQISYNEQFF
clone_size: .; d_call: .; j_call: TRBJ2-6; v_call: TRBV10-3; cdr3_nt: TGTGCCATCTGCCCCGGGACTCGGGCCAACGTCCTGACTTTC; cdr3_aa: CAICPGTRANVLTF
clone_size: .; d_call: .; j_call: TRBJ2-3; v_call: TRBV7-2; cdr3_nt: TGTGCCAGCAGCTTAGTTATGGATACGCAGTATTTT; cdr3_aa: CASSLVMDTQYF